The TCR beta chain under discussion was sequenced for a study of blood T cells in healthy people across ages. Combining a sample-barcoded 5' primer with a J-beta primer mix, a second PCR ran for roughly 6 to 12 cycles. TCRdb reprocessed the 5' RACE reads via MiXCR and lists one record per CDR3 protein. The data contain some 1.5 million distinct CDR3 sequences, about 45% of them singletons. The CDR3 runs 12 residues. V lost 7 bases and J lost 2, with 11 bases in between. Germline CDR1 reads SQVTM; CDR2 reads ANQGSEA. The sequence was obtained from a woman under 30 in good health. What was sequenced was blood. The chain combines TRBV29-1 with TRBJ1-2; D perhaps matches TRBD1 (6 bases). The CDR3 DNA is TGCAGCGCTGGACAGTACAACTATGGCTACACCTTC. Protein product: CSAGQYNYGYTF. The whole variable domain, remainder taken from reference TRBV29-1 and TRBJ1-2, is SAVISQKPSRDICQRGTSLTIQCQVDSQVTMMFWYRQQPGQSLTLIATANQGSEATYESGFVIDKFPISRPNLTFSTLTVSNMSPEDSSIYLCSAGQYNYGYTFGSGTRLTVV.